A few counts support the clone carrying this T cell receptor beta chain. The antigen is undetermined. This record comes from a study of cytotoxic CD8 clonotypes in ibrutinib-treated CLL. Overall study: The sample average was approximately 250,000 productive templates and roughly 94,000 productive rearrangements. Study-wide results and limits: Treatment left the uncommon public clonotypes either contracted or stable in frequency. Age-matched healthy donor levels were exceeded by baseline clonality, which tracked circulating CD8+ T-cell counts.

Method: immunoSEQ multiplex PCR; TCRdb's copy keeps in-frame clones and lacks some. The sample has tens of thousands of clones, 69% seen once. The TCR originated in a human donor with chronic lymphocytic leukemia. Sequenced material: PBMCs, taken after 12 months of ibrutinib treatment.

The CDR3 protein is CASSLSGAPYTF. The CDR3 DNA reads as TGTGCCAGCAGCTTATCAGGCGCTCCATACACCTTC. The chain combines TRBV7-9 with TRBJ1-2; D is ambiguous. This CDR3 spans 12 amino acids. The germline CDR1 and CDR2 sequences are SEHNR and FQNEAQ (reference sequence). V was shortened by 2 bases and J by 11 bases, with 12 bases between the two germline ends.